Below, 24 T cell receptor beta chains from the same sample are listed, as sequenced in a study of cytomegalovirus exposure and HLA in healthy donors. This PCR relied on a set of 60 Vbeta primers and 13 Jbeta primers. The repertoire was sequenced with immunoSEQ multiplex PCR; TCRdb's copy has only in-frame clones and lacks some. The sample contains about 200,000 clones, roughly four fifths of which appear only once. Sequenced input: PBMCs. These receptors all stem from a woman between 45 and 60 years old in good health and CMV-seropositive.

The gene calls are TRBV28 and TRBJ2-1; 7 bases map to TRBD2. This CDR3 has 15 amino acids. J was trimmed by 4 bases and V by 9 bases; bases with no gene match: 12. Germline CDR1 and CDR2: MDHEN and SYDVKM. This CDR3 is CASTVAGEAYNEQFF. The CDR3 DNA reads TGTGCCAGTACCGTCGCGGGAGAGGCTTACAATGAGCAGTTCTTC.

The chain employs TRBV29-1 and TRBJ1-1; D not resolved. Trimming removed 4 bases from V and 1 base from J, with 16 bases in between. The CDR3 runs 15 residues. CDR1 is SQVTM and CDR2 is ANQGSEA in the germline V gene. The DNA for the CDR3 is TGCAGCGTTGGGGCCCGTAGGATGGCGAACACTGAAGCTTTCTTT. Translated: CSVGARRMANTEAFF.

The J gene is TRBJ1-2, the V gene TRBV28; a weak D match, TRBD1 (6 bases). This CDR3 region has 16 residues. Between the trimmed V and J ends, which lost 5 bases and 5 bases, there was a span of 21 bases. Per germline, CDR1 MDHEN and CDR2 SYDVKM. The CDR3 loop reads CASSLGERGFGYGYTF. CDR3 nucleotide sequence: TGTGCCAGCAGTCTGGGGGAGAGGGGGTTCGGGTATGGCTACACCTTC.

V is TRBV10-3 and J is TRBJ1-2; D remains ambiguous. Trimming stripped 0 bases from V and 7 bases from J, with 12 bases between. The CDR3 consists of 14 residues. Germline lookup yields CDR1 ENHRY and CDR2 SYGVKD. The CDR3 loop is CAISESAGLGGYTF. The CDR3 nucleotides read TGTGCCATCAGTGAGTCCGCAGGTTTGGGTGGCTACACCTTC.

V is TRBV6-5 and J is TRBJ1-3; 8 bases line up with TRBD1. CDR3 length equals 15 residues. The ends lost 8 bases at V and 2 bases at J; junction bases unmatched: 8. The germline V gene encodes CDR1 MNHEY and CDR2 SVGAGI. CDR3 bases: TGTGCCAGCTCCTCCGGGACAGGAACTGGAAACACCATATATTTT. It translates to CASSSGTGTGNTIYF.

The gene calls are TRBV9 and TRBJ2-3; 7 positions match TRBD2. This CDR3 spans 16 amino acids. CDR1 is SGDLS, CDR2 YYNGEE, per germline. V was pared by 4 bases and J by 1 base, with 9 bases of the junction left unmatched. The CDR3 DNA sequence: TGTGCCAGCAGCCAAGCGGGGCTGGGCCGCACAGATACGCAGTATTTT. It translates to CASSQAGLGRTDTQYF.

J is TRBJ1-5 and V is TRBV19, with a possible D match to TRBD1 (5 bases). Germline V CDR1 and CDR2: LNHDA, SQIVND (reference sequence). The CDR3 consists of 14 residues. Trimming shortened V by 7 bases and J by 5 bases, and 15 bases separated the two germline ends. The CDR3 is CASTDRRPDQPQHF. The CDR3 nucleotides read TGTGCCAGTACAGACAGACGCCCTGATCAGCCCCAGCATTTT. Full variable domain (outside the CDR3, taken from reference TRBV19 and TRBJ1-5): DGGITQSPKYLFRKEGQNVTLSCEQNLNHDAMYWYRQDPGQGLRLIYYSQIVNDFQKGDIAEGYSVSREKKESFPLTVTSAQKNPTAFYLCASTDRRPDQPQHFGDGTRLSIL.

The chain uses TRBV29-1 and TRBJ2-3, with a tentative D call TRBD1 (6 bases). Trimming took 6 bases from V and 5 from J, leaving 12 bases between them. The CDR3 consists of 12 residues. Germline V lookup: CDR1 SQVTM, CDR2 ANQGSEA. The CDR3 nucleotides are TGCAGCGTCGCAGGGGCCGAAGATACGCAGTATTTT. This codes for CSVAGAEDTQYF.

The V and J genes are TRBV7-8 and TRBJ2-7; 9 nucleotides match TRBD1. The germline V gene has CDR1 SGHVS and CDR2 FQNEAQ. V gave up 4 bases and J gave up 4 bases; unmatched junction bases: 8. The CDR3 runs to 15 residues. The CDR3 sequence: CASSSLGTGTYEQYF. For the CDR3, the DNA is TGTGCCAGCAGCTCGCTGGGGACAGGGACATACGAGCAGTACTTC.

This CDR3 reads CASSFRFTQYMNTEAFF. The CDR3 nucleotides read TGTGCCAGCAGTTTCCGCTTTACACAATACATGAACACTGAAGCTTTCTTT. This chain links TRBV27 with TRBJ1-1; unclear D gene. The V end was cut by 3 bases, the J end by 0 bases, with 17 bases between. CDR3 length: 17 residues. Germline loops: CDR1 MNHEY, CDR2 SMNVEV (reference sequence).

To note about this clone: Sequence at one end of the junction differs from germline and may be a read error. Distinct nucleotide sequences in the sample also encode this CDR3. J is TRBJ1-5 and V is TRBV2; D gene uncertain. The CDR3 contains 15 residues. Per germline, CDR1 SNHLY and CDR2 FYNNEI. The CDR3 reads CASSEAQSEHQPQHF. As DNA, the CDR3 is TGTGCCAGCAGTGAAGCTCAGTCGGAGCATCAGCCCCAACATTTT.

DNA for the CDR3: TGTGCCAGTCGACGAATTGGAGGGGGCGGCTACAATGAGCAGTTCTTC. This encodes CASRRIGGGGYNEQFF. The chain employs TRBV19 and TRBJ2-1, with a weak D call TRBD1 (7 bases). V dropped 8 bases and J dropped 3 bases, with 20 bases sitting between them. There are 16 residues in the CDR3. From germline, CDR1 is LNHDA and CDR2 SQIVND (reference sequence). Together with reference TRBV19 and TRBJ2-1, the CDR3 gives the full variable domain: DGGITQSPKYLFRKEGQNVTLSCEQNLNHDAMYWYRQDPGQGLRLIYYSQIVNDFQKGDIAEGYSVSREKKESFPLTVTSAQKNPTAFYLCASRRIGGGGYNEQFFGPGTRLTVL.

This CDR3 reads CASGVGGGNEQFF. In DNA form, the CDR3 reads TGTGCCAGCGGAGTCGGGGGGGGGAATGAGCAGTTCTTC. V gene TRBV2 combines with J gene TRBJ2-1; TRBD2 aligns across 8 bases. The CDR3 runs to 13 residues. V shed 8 bases and J 7 bases; nucleotides not matched to a gene: 7. From germline, CDR1 is SNHLY and CDR2 FYNNEI.

This clone was picked up a small number of times. This sequence joins TRBV5-4 and TRBJ2-6; no clear D. This CDR3 comprises 16 residues. V shed 0 bases and J shed 0 bases, with 7 bases lying between them. The germline V gene encodes CDR1 SGHNT and CDR2 YYREEE (reference sequence). CDR3 nucleotides: TGTGCCAGCAGCTTGGGAAGTAGCTCTGGGGCCAACGTCCTGACTTTC. It codes for CASSLGSSSGANVLTF.

The chain joins TRBV5-4 to TRBJ2-5; D is possibly TRBD2 (5 bases). Trimming took off 4 bases at V and 5 bases at J, with 9 bases between the two ends. The V gene's germline CDR1 is SGHNT and CDR2 YYREEE (reference sequence). The CDR3 has 12 amino acids. CDR3 amino acids: CASSRGTETQYF. For the CDR3, the DNA is TGTGCCAGCAGCCGGGGAACGGAGACCCAGTACTTC.

This clone was counted a few times. The chain has TRBV6-1 and TRBJ1-2; the D is unclear. Per germline, CDR1 MNHNS and CDR2 SASEGT. V was cut by 9 bases and J by 0 bases, with 5 bases left in between. The length of the CDR3 is 11 residues. Here the CDR3 reads CASTANYGYTF. The DNA for the CDR3 is TGTGCCAGTACAGCTAACTATGGCTACACCTTC.

The rearrangement links TRBV14 to TRBJ2-2, with D possibly being TRBD1 (5 bases). There are 14 residues in the CDR3. Trimming took 3 bases from V and 0 from J, leaving 5 bases between them. Per the germline V gene, CDR1 is SGHDN and CDR2 is FVKESK. The CDR3: CASSQTANTGELFF. CDR3 DNA sequence: TGTGCCAGCAGCCAGACAGCGAACACCGGGGAGCTGTTTTTT.

The CDR3 loop is CASSQPQGNTGELFF. The CDR3 region has the DNA TGCGCCAGCAGCCAACCTCAGGGGAACACCGGGGAGCTGTTTTTT. The V and J genes are TRBV4-1 and TRBJ2-2; a possible D gene is TRBD1 (5 bases). Trimming took 2 bases from V and 1 from J, leaving 8 bases between them. CDR1 MGHRA and CDR2 YSYEKL come from the germline V gene. This CDR3 region has 15 residues.

This clone was observed a few times. The chain links TRBV5-8 to TRBJ2-5; D gene uncertain. The J call may be incorrect, as the DNA end agrees better with TRBJ2-7. Germline CDR1 and CDR2: SGHTS and YDEGEE. The CDR3 extends over 14 amino acids. The chain's CDR3 is CASSLVRLGAEQYF. In DNA form, the CDR3 reads TGTGCCAGCAGCTTGGTCCGTTTGGGCGCCGAGCAGTACTTC.

This chain links TRBV9 with TRBJ1-1, with 10 bases lining up with TRBD1. CDR1 is SGDLS and CDR2 is YYNGEE in the germline V gene. The CDR3 is 15 amino acids. Trimming removed 1 base from V and 4 bases from J; junction bases left unmatched: 4. The CDR3 here is CASSVWTGGTTEAFF. In nucleotides, the CDR3 is TGTGCCAGCAGCGTATGGACAGGGGGGACCACTGAAGCTTTCTTT.

This chain joins TRBV6-4 and TRBJ2-3; 7 nucleotides agree with TRBD2. CDR3 size: 14 residues. The germline V gene encodes CDR1 MRHNA and CDR2 SNTAGT. Trimming removed 4 bases from V and 1 base from J; junction bases left unmatched: 2. CDR3 amino acids: CASSVGGGTDTQYF. The CDR3 DNA follows: TGTGCCAGCAGTGTGGGGGGGGGCACAGATACGCAGTATTTT.

About this clone itself: The same CDR3 arises from other DNA sequences in this sample as well. This chain connects TRBV7-2 to TRBJ1-6, with a weak D call TRBD1 (6 bases). Germline V gene sequence: CDR1 SGHTA, CDR2 FQGNSA. The length of the CDR3 is 15 residues. Deletions cut 1 base from V and 12 bases from J, with 16 bases between. Written as DNA, the CDR3 is TGTGCCAGCAGCTTAGAGTGGGGGCTCTGGAGACCCCTCCACTTT. This sequence encodes CASSLEWGLWRPLHF.

The V call is TRBV10-1, the J call TRBJ1-1, with a tentative D call TRBD1 (6 bases). This CDR3 contains 13 residues. V lost 10 bases and J 1 base, leaving 13 bases between the germline ends. Germline CDR1 reads WNHNN; CDR2 reads SYGVQD (reference sequence). The CDR3 nucleotides are TGCGCCACCGCCACAGGGCCGAACACTGAAGCTTTCTTT. This encodes CATATGPNTEAFF.

The chain combines TRBV1 with TRBJ2-3; TRBD2 is the table's D call and was not checked against the DNA. TRBV1 is recorded as a pseudogene. The CDR3 contains 12 residues. CDR3 loop: CTSRSGTSAQYF. The CDR3 coding sequence is TGCACCAGCAGATCCGGGACTAGTGCGCAGTATTTT.